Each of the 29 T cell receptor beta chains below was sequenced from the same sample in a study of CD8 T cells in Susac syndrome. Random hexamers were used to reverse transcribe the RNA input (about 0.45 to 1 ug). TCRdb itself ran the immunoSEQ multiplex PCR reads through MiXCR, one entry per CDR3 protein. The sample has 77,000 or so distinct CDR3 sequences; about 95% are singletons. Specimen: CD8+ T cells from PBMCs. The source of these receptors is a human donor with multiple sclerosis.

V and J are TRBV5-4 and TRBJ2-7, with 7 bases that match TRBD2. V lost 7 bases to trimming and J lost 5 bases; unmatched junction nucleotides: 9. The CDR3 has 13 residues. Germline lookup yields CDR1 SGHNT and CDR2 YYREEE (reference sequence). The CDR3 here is CASGRGGLDEQYF. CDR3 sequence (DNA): TGTGCCAGCGGTCGGGGAGGGTTGGACGAGCAGTACTTC.

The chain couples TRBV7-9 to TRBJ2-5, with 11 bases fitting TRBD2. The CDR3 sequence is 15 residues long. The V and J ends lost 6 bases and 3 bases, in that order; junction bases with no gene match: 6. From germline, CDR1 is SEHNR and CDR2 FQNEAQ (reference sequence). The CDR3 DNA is TGTGCCAGCAGACCACTAGCGGGAGCCGAAGAGACCCAGTACTTC. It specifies CASRPLAGAEETQYF.

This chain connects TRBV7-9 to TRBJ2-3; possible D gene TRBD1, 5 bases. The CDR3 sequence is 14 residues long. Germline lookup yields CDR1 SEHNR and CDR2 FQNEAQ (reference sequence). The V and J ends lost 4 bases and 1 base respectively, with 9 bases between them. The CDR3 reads CASSYQQGTDTQYF. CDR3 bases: TGTGCCAGCAGCTATCAACAGGGCACAGATACGCAGTATTTT.

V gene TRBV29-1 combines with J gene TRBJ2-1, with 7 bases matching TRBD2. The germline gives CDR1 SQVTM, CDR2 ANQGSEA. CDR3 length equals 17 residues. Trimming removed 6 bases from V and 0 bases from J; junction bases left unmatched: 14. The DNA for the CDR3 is TGCAGCGTCCCTAATCTTTTCGGGGGGAGCTCCTACAATGAGCAGTTCTTC. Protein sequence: CSVPNLFGGSSYNEQFF.

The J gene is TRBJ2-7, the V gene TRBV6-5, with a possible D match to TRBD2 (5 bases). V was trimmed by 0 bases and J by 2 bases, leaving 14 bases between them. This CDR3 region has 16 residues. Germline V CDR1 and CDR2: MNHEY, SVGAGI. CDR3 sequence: CASSYSNSQEAYEQYF. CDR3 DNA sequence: TGTGCCAGCAGTTACTCGAACTCCCAGGAGGCCTACGAGCAGTACTTC.

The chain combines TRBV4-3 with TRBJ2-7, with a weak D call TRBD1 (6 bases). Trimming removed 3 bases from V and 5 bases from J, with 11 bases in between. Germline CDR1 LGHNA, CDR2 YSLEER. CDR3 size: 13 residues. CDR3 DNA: TGCGCCAGCAGCCAGGGACATGAGGACGAGCAGTACTTC. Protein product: CASSQGHEDEQYF.

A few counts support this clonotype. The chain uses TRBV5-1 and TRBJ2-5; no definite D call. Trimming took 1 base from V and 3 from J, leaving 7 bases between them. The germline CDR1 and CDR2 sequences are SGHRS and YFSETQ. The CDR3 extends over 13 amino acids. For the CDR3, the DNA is TGCGCCAGCAGCTTGTCTATAGAAGAGACCCAGTACTTC. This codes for CASSLSIEETQYF.

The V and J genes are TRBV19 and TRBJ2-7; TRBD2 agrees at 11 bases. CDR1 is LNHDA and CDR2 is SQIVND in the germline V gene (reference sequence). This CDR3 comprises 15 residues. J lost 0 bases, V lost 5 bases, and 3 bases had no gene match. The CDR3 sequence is CASSAGLAGSYEQYF. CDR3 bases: TGTGCCAGTAGTGCCGGACTAGCGGGCTCCTACGAGCAGTACTTC. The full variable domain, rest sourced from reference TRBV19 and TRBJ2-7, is DGGITQSPKYLFRKEGQNVTLSCEQNLNHDAMYWYRQDPGQGLRLIYYSQIVNDFQKGDIAEGYSVSREKKESFPLTVTSAQKNPTAFYLCASSAGLAGSYEQYFGPGTRLTVT.

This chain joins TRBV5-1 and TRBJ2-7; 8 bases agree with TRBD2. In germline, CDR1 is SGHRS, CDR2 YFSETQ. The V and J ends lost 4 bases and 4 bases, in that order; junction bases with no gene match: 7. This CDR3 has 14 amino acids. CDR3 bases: TGCGCCAGCAGCACGGGGACTAGGCCTTACGAGCAGTACTTC. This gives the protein CASSTGTRPYEQYF.

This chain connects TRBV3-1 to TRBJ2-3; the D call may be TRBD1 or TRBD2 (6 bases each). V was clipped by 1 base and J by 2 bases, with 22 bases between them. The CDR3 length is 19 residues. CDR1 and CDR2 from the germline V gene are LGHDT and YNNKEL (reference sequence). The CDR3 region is CASSQVALGTGRFTDTQYF. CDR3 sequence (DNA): TGTGCCAGCAGCCAAGTTGCCTTGGGTACAGGGAGGTTCACAGATACGCAGTATTTT.

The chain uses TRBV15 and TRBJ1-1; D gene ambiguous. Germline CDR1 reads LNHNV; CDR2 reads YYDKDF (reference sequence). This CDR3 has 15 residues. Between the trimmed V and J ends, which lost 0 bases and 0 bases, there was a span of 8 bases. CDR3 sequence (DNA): TGTGCCACCAGCAGAGATAGCAGCCTGAACACTGAAGCTTTCTTT. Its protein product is CATSRDSSLNTEAFF.

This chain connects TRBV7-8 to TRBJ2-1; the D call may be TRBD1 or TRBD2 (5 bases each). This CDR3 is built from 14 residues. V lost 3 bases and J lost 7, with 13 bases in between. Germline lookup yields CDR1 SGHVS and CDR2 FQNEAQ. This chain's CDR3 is CASSLAGRQNEQFF. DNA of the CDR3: TGTGCCAGCAGCTTGGCAGGGAGACAGAATGAGCAGTTCTTC.

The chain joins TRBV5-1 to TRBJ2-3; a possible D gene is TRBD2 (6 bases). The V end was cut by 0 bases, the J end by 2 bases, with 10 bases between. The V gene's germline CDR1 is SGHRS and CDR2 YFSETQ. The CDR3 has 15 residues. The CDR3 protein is CASSLASAITDTQYF. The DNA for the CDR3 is TGCGCCAGCAGCTTGGCTAGCGCGATCACAGATACGCAGTATTTT.

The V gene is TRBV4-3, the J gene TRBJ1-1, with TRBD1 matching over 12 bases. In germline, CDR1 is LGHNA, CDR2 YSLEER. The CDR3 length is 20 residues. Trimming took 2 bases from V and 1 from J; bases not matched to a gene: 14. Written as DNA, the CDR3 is TGCGCCAGCAGCCAACATTCCGGGACAGGGGGCTTAAGGGGGAACACTGAAGCTTTCTTT. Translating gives CASSQHSGTGGLRGNTEAFF.

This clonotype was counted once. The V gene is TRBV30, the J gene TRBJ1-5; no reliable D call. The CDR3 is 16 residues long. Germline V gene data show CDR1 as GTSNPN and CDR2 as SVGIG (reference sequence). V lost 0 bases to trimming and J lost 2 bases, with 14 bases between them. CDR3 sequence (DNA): TGTGCCTGGAGTGTATCCCCTCAGGTGGGCAATCAGCCCCAGCATTTT. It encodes CAWSVSPQVGNQPQHF.

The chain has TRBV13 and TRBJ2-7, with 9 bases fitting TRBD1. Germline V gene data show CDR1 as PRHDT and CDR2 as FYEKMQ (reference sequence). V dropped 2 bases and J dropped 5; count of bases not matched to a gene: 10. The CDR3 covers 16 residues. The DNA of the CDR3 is TGTGCCAGCAGCTTATTTCCGGGACAGGGTGTGCACGAGCAGTACTTC. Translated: CASSLFPGQGVHEQYF.

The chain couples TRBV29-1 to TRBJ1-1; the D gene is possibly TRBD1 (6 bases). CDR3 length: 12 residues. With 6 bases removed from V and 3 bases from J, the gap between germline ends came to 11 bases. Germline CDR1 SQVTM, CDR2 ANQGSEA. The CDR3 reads CSVAPGDTEAFF. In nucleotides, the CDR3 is TGCAGCGTCGCACCAGGGGACACTGAAGCTTTCTTT. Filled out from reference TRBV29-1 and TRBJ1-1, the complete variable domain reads SAVISQKPSRDICQRGTSLTIQCQVDSQVTMMFWYRQQPGQSLTLIATANQGSEATYESGFVIDKFPISRPNLTFSTLTVSNMSPEDSSIYLCSVAPGDTEAFFGQGTRLTVV.

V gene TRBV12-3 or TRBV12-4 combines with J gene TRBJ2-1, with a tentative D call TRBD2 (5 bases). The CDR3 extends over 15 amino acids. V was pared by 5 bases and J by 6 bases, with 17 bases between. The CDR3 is CASSLYGLLLNEQFF. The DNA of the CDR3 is TGTGCCAGCAGTCTCTATGGACTGCTACTCAATGAGCAGTTCTTC.

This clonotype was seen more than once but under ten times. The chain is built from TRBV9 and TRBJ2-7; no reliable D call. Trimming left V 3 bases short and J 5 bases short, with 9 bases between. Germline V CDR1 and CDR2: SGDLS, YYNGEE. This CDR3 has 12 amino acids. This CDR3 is CASSGMPDEQYF. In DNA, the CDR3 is TGTGCCAGCAGCGGGATGCCCGACGAGCAGTACTTC.

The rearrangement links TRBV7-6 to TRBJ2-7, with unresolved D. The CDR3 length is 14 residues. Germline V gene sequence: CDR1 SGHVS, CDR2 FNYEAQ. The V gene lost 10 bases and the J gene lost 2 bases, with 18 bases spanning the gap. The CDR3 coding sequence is TGTGCCACCGATTCTCTAGAATCCCCCTACGAGCAGTACTTC. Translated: CATDSLESPYEQYF.

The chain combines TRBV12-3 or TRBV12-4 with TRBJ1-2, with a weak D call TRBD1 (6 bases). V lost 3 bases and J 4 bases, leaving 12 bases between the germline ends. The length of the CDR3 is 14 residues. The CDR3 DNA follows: TGTGCCAGCAGTTTGGCGGCAGGGGTCTATGGCTACACCTTC. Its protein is CASSLAAGVYGYTF.

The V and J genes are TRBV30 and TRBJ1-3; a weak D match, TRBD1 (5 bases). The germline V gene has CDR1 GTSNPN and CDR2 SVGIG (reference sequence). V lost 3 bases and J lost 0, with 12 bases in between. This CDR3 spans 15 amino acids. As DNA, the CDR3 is TGTGCCTGGAGCTGGGACGTAAGCTCTGGAAACACCATATATTTT. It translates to CAWSWDVSSGNTIYF. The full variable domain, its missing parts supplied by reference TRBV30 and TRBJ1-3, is SQTIHQWPATLVQPVGSPLSLECTVEGTSNPNLYWYRQAAGRGLQLLFYSVGIGQISSEVPQNLSASRPQDRQFILSSKKLLLSDSGFYLCAWSWDVSSGNTIYFGEGSWLTVV.

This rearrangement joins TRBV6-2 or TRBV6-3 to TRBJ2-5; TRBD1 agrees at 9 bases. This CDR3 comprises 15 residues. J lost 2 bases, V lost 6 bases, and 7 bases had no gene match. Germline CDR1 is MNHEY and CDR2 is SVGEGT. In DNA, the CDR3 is TGTGCCAGCAGCTGGACAGGGGCTGGGCAAGAGACCCAGTACTTC. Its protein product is CASSWTGAGQETQYF.

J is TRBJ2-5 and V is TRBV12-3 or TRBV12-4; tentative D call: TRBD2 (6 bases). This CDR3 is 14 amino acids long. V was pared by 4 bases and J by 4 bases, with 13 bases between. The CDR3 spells CASSWIGTLETQYF. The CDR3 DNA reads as TGTGCCAGCAGTTGGATAGGGACTTTAGAGACCCAGTACTTC.

The CDR3 reads CASSQDLKAGGDEQYF. The DNA of the CDR3 is TGTGCCAGCAGCCAAGATCTGAAGGCAGGGGGAGACGAGCAGTACTTC. The J gene is TRBJ2-7, the V gene TRBV4-2; TRBD1 aligns across 7 bases. Germline V CDR1 and CDR2: LGHNA, YNFKEQ. The CDR3 covers 16 residues. With V trimmed by 0 bases and J by 5 bases, 10 bases remained unmatched.

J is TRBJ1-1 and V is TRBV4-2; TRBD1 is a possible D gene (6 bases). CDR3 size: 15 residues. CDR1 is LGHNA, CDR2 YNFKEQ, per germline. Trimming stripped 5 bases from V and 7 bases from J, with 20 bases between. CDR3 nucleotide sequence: TGTGCCAGCAGCTCCCCGAGGACAGTGACTGGTGAAGCTTTCTTT. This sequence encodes CASSSPRTVTGEAFF.

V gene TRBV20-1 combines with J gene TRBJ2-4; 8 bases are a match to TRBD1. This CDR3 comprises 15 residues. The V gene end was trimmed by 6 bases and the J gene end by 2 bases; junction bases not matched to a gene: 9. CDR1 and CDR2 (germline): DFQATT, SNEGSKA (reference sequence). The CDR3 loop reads CSAPAQGVTKNIQYF. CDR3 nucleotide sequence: TGCAGTGCCCCCGCACAGGGGGTAACCAAAAACATTCAGTACTTC.

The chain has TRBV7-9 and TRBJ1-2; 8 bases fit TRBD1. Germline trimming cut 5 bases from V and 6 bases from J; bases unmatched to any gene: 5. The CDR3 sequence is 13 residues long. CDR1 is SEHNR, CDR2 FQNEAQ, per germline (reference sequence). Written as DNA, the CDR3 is TGTGCCAGCAGCCCGAACAGGGGGGATGGCTACACCTTC. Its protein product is CASSPNRGDGYTF.

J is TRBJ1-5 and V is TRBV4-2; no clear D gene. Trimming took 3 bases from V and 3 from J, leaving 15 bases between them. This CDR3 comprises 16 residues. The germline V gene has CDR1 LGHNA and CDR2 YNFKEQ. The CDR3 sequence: CASSQRLEVNNQPQHF. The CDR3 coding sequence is TGTGCCAGCAGCCAGAGATTGGAGGTTAACAATCAGCCCCAGCATTTT.